The clone carrying this T cell receptor (beta chain) was counted many times. Germline loops: CDR1 SNHLY, CDR2 FYNNEI. The V end was cut by 5 bases, the J end by 6 bases, with 8 bases between. This CDR3 has 13 amino acids. TCRdb re-analysed the RACE reads in MiXCR, keeping a single row per CDR3 protein. Of around 340,000 distinct CDR3 sequences in the sample, approximately 6.9% were seen once. The sample originates from a study of human T cells and chemical hapten exposure. Described time point: patch test 1, 2 weeks after DPC sensitization. Treatment: therapeutic diphenylcyclopropenone sensitization with weekly scalp DPC. Researchers extracted total RNA from unfractionated whole blood.

The V and J genes are TRBV2 and TRBJ1-6; no clear D. The sequence was collected from a woman between 18 and 30 years old with alopecia areata. Some clones in this sample may be carry-over from other donors' samples. This specimen was whole blood, taken in connection with sensitization to the hapten diphenylcyclopropenone (DPC). In nucleotides, the CDR3 is TGTGCCAGCAGTCCTACACCTAATTCACCCCTCCACTTT. Translating gives CASSPTPNSPLHF.